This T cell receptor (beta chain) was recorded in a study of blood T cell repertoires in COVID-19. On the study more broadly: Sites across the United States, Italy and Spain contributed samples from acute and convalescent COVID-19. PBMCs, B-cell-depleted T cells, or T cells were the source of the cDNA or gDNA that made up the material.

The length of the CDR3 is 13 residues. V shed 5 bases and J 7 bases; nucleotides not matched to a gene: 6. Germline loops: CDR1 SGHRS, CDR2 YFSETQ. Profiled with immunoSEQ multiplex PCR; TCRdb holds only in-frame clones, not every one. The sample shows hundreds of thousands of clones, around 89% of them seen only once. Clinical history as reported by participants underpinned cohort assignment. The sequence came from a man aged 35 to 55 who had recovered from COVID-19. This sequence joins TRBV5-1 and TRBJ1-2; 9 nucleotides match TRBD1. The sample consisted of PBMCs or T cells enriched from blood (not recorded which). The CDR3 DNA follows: TGCGCCAGCAGACGGGACAGGGAAGGTGGCTACACCTTC. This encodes CASRRDREGGYTF. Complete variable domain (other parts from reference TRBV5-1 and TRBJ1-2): KAGVTQTPRYLIKTRGQQVTLSCSPISGHRSVSWYQQTPGQGLQFLFEYFSETQRNKGNFPGRFSGRQFSNSRSEMNVSTLELGDSALYLCASRRDREGGYTFGSGTRLTVV.